This T cell receptor beta chain was identified in a study of T cell repertoires in cytomegalovirus infection. Study information: CMV infection and matching HLA type were both indicated by public TCR beta signatures. Broader study findings: Identification of carriers of CMV plus the relevant HLA was performed using cumulative public TCR beta family frequency. CMV-specific TCR beta clonotypes restricted by HLA-C dominated the ex vivo response.

TCRdb analysed the reads with MiXCR anew, one entry per CDR3 protein. This table has roughly 300,000 distinct CDR3 sequences, 8% to 10% appearing once. This clonotype was recorded at least ten times. The antigen remains unidentified. Germline CDR1 SGHAT, CDR2 FQNNGV. The ends were cut back, 5 bases at V and 9 bases at J, with 23 bases in the middle. CDR3 length: 16 amino acids. This rearrangement joins TRBV11-2 to TRBJ2-1; the D gene is possibly TRBD2 (6 bases). Specimen: PBMCs. This receptor was identified in a human donor in good health (CMV status not recorded). Some clones in this sample may be carry-over from other donors' samples. The CDR3 bases are TGTGCCAGCAGCCTACTTAAAGGGCTAGCGAGCCTTGAGCAGTTCTTC. Translation: CASSLLKGLASLEQFF.